The 22 T cell receptor beta chains below were found in one sample sequenced in a study of tissue T cells after allogeneic stem cell transplantation. The repertoire was sequenced with immunoSEQ multiplex PCR; TCRdb's copy has only in-frame clones and lacks some. The table has roughly 6,000 clones, less than 55% seen once; the top ten hold around 7.6%. Time point indicated: mouse harvest day 7 after allogeneic transplant. Each mouse received 10^7 T-cell-depleted marrow cells plus 10^6 splenic CD5+ T cells by tail vein. Input material: gut tissue. The origin of the receptors is a female BALB/c mouse given C57BL/6 T cells with graft-versus-host disease after an allogeneic hematopoietic cell transplant.

Turning to this clone: Here the gene names and germline are mouse. The CDR3 goes on 1 residue after the read ends, and that part is filled in from the germline J gene. The V gene is TRBV13-2, the J gene TRBJ2-2; possible D gene TRBD1, 6 bases. The germline V gene encodes CDR1 NNHNN and CDR2 SYGAGS (reference sequence). V shed 2 bases and J shed 0 bases, with 8 bases lying between them. CDR3 length equals 15 residues. CDR3 DNA, as far as it was read: TGTGCCAGCGGTGAGGGGACAACAAACACCGGGCAGCTCTAC. This translates into CASGEGTTNTGQLY. The CDR3 in full is CASGEGTTNTGQLYF.

This clone was recorded a few times. Any gene name here is a mouse gene name. The read comes to an end 1 residue before the CDR3 does, leaving the germline J gene to fill in the end. Different DNA sequences within this sample yield the same CDR3. The V call is TRBV26, the J call TRBJ1-1; 7 nucleotides align to TRBD1. Unmatched junction bases numbered 2, after V lost 3 bases and J lost 1 base. CDR3 length: 14 residues. Germline lookup yields CDR1 KGHPV and CDR2 FQNQEV (reference sequence). CDR3 residues: CASSLHRGNTEVFF. The covered CDR3 bases are TGTGCCAGCAGTCTCCACAGGGGAAACACAGAAGTCTTC.

This clone is labeled large (0.1 to 1%). Genes here carry mouse names. The read halts 1 residue ahead of the CDR3 end, with the missing end drawn from the germline J gene. The V call is TRBV13-1, the J call TRBJ2-1; D might be TRBD2 (7 bases). Trimming shortened V by 3 bases and J by 7 bases, and 11 bases separated the two germline ends. Germline assignment: CDR1 NSHNY and CDR2 SYGAGN. CDR3 length: 13 residues. Incomplete CDR3 DNA: TGTGCCAGCAGTGGAGGGGGGCGGGCTGAGCAGTTC. Amino acids: CASSGGGRAEQF. The full CDR3 is CASSGGGRAEQFF.

Turning to this clone: Mouse gene names and germline throughout. The read ends 1 residue early relative to the CDR3; the germline J gene fills the gap. The chain uses TRBV23 and TRBJ1-1. The CDR3 runs to 13 residues. Germline loops: CDR1 KGHTA, CDR2 FQNQQP. The CDR3 bases that were read are TGCTCCAGCAGTCAACCGCAAGACACAGAAGTCTTC. It codes for CSSSQPQDTEVF. The complete CDR3 reads CSSSQPQDTEVFF.

This clone has more than one count but fewer than ten. Mouse gene names apply. The sequenced fragment ends 1 residue before the CDR3 boundary, so the rest is inferred from the germline J gene. The gene calls are TRBV4 and TRBJ1-3, with D unclear. Germline assignment: CDR1 LGHDT and CDR2 YNNKQL (reference sequence). Trimming stripped 4 bases from V and 0 bases from J, with 7 bases between. CDR3 length: 14 residues. The sequenced CDR3 bases are TGTGCCAGCAGCTTGACATATTCTGGAAATACGCTCTAT. It translates to CASSLTYSGNTLY. The whole CDR3 region reads CASSLTYSGNTLYF.

Remarks on this clone: These gene names are mouse names. With the read ending 1 residue before the CDR3 end, the germline J gene is used to fill in that end. V gene TRBV13-1 combines with J gene TRBJ1-3, with 8 bases fitting TRBD1. V shed 3 bases, J shed 2 bases, and the junction held 1 base outside the gene matches. In germline, CDR1 is NSHNY, CDR2 SYGAGN. The CDR3 covers 14 residues. CDR3 in amino acids: CASSAQGAGNTLYF. CDR3 DNA (partial): TGTGCCAGCAGTGCACAGGGGGCTGGAAATACGCTCTAT.

A word on this clone: Mouse gene names and germline throughout. Coverage ceases 1 residue before the CDR3 finishes, and the germline J gene fills in the end. This chain uses TRBV12-1 with TRBJ1-3; D is uncertain. Germline V gene data show CDR1 as SGHSN and CDR2 as HYEKVE. The CDR3 is 13 residues long. V was cut by 0 bases and J by 2 bases, with 4 bases left in between. CDR3 bases read: TGTGCCAGCTCTCTCAGGGCTGGAAATACGCTCTAT. Protein product: CASSLRAGNTLY. The whole CDR3 region reads CASSLRAGNTLYF.

This clone was observed a handful of times. The germline and genes are mouse ones. With the read ending 1 residue before the CDR3 end, the germline J gene is used to fill in that end. The chain uses TRBV26 and TRBJ2-2; D is unresolved. The CDR3 runs 11 residues. Germline V CDR1 and CDR2: KGHPV, FQNQEV (reference sequence). V lost 3 bases and J lost 7, with 3 bases in between. The CDR3 protein is CASSLLGQLYF. CDR3 DNA, as far as it was read: TGTGCCAGCAGTCTTCTCGGGCAGCTCTAC.

With respect to this clone: A much bigger clone sits one base away, suggesting this may be a read error. Genes and germline come from the mouse. The read stops 1 residue short of the end of the CDR3; the missing end is completed from the germline J gene. The chain combines TRBV13-3 with TRBJ2-1; TRBD1 might be the D (6 bases). This CDR3 has 13 residues. The germline V gene has CDR1 NNHDY and CDR2 SYVADS. The CDR3 spells CACSDRFGAEQFF. Incomplete CDR3 DNA: TGTGCCTGCAGCGACAGGTTTGGGGCTGAGCAGTTC.

To note about this clone: Gene names are mouse gene names. The read terminates 1 residue before the CDR3 end, so the remaining end is supplied by the germline J gene. V usage is TRBV3 and J usage is TRBJ2-4; D is possibly TRBD2 (5 bases). The CDR3 has 14 residues. Trimming removed 1 base from V and 0 bases from J, with 5 bases in between. The germline gives CDR1 SNHLY, CDR2 FYNGKV (reference sequence). CDR3: CASSLVGSQNTLYF. CDR3 DNA, as far as it was read: TGTGCCAGCAGCTTAGTGGGGAGTCAAAACACCTTGTAC. Full variable domain (missing parts from reference TRBV3 and TRBJ2-4): GPKVLQIPSHQIIDMGQMVTLNCDPVSNHLYFYWYKQILGQQMEFLVNFYNGKVMEKSKLFKDQFSVERPDGSYFTLKIQPTALEDSAVYFCASSLVGSQNTLYFGAGTRLSVL.

This clone has only a few counts. These gene names are mouse names. The observed sequence ends 1 residue before the CDR3 terminus, with the missing tail filled in from the germline J gene. The chain recombines TRBV31 with TRBJ2-3, with TRBD2 identical over 7 bases. V was clipped by 4 bases and J by 0 bases; unmatched bases: 4. The CDR3 sequence is 14 residues long. Germline CDR1 reads GKSSPN; CDR2 reads SITVG. The sequenced part of the CDR3 DNA is TGTGCCTGGACTGGGGGTTCTAGTGCAGAAACGCTGTAT. This gives the protein CAWTGGSSAETLY. The CDR3 reads in full as CAWTGGSSAETLYF.

Worth noting for this clone: Mouse gene names and germline throughout. The CDR3 extends 1 residue past the end of the read, so its final part is completed from the germline J gene. The chain uses TRBV12-2 and TRBJ2-4; 14 bases map to TRBD2. J was trimmed by 5 bases and V by 3 bases; bases with no gene match: 6. Germline V CDR1 and CDR2: SGHLS, HYDKME. The CDR3 consists of 16 residues. The CDR3 bases that were read are TGTGCCAGCTCTTCCGGGACTGGGGGGGCGACAAACACCTTGTAC. This sequence encodes CASSSGTGGATNTLY. The full CDR3 protein reads CASSSGTGGATNTLYF.

On this clone: Gene names and germline match the mouse. The read stops 1 residue short of the end of the CDR3; the missing end is completed from the germline J gene. The V gene is TRBV4, the J gene TRBJ2-1, with TRBD1 matching over 9 bases. The CDR3 contains 14 residues. Trimming cost V 4 bases and J 5 bases; bases outside gene matches: 3. Per germline, CDR1 LGHDT and CDR2 YNNKQL (reference sequence). CDR3 in amino acids: CASSFRDRDAEQFF. CDR3 bases read: TGTGCCAGCAGCTTCCGGGACAGGGATGCTGAGCAGTTC.

The count of this clone is one. Mouse gene names and germline throughout. The read stops 1 residue short of the end of the CDR3; the missing end is completed from the germline J gene. The V gene is TRBV3, the J gene TRBJ2-5, with a tentative D call TRBD2 (5 bases). The V and J ends lost 4 bases and 0 bases respectively, with 8 bases between them. The CDR3 sequence is 14 residues long. Germline CDR1 SNHLY, CDR2 FYNGKV (reference sequence). The CDR3 is CASSSWVNQDTQYF. CDR3 bases read: TGTGCCAGCAGCTCCTGGGTTAACCAAGACACCCAGTAC.

This clone has only one observation. Germline and genes here are mouse. The read halts 1 residue ahead of the CDR3 end, with the missing end drawn from the germline J gene. The same CDR3 arises from other DNA sequences in this sample as well. This chain connects TRBV3 to TRBJ1-2, with 8 bases that match TRBD1. Germline V gene sequence: CDR1 SNHLY, CDR2 FYNGKV (reference sequence). The V and J ends lost 5 bases and 2 bases, in that order; junction bases with no gene match: 1. The CDR3 is 13 amino acids. The sequenced part of the CDR3 DNA is TGTGCCAGCAGCCGACAGGGGAACTCCGACTACACC. Encoded protein: CASSRQGNSDYT. In full, the CDR3 is CASSRQGNSDYTF.

As for this clone: The gene symbols are mouse symbols. The read finishes 1 residue shy of the CDR3 end, and the germline J gene is used to complete it. The rearrangement links TRBV15 to TRBJ1-2; 8 bases agree with TRBD1. The CDR3 is made up of 14 amino acids. Germline CDR1 reads SGHND; CDR2 reads FRSKSL. The V and J ends lost 6 bases and 1 base, in that order; junction bases with no gene match: 4. This chain's CDR3 is CASSLDRGNSDYTF. The CDR3 DNA, read in part, is TGTGCCAGCAGCCTCGACAGGGGAAACTCCGACTACACC. Filled out from reference TRBV15 and TRBJ1-2, the complete variable domain reads DAGVTQTPRHEVAEKGQTIILKCEPVSGHNDLFWYRQTKIQGLELLSYFRSKSLMEDGGAFKDRFKAEMLNSSFSTLKIQPTEPKDSAVYLCASSLDRGNSDYTFGSGTRLLVI.

With respect to this clone: Mouse gene names and germline throughout. The read finishes 1 residue shy of the CDR3 end, and the germline J gene is used to complete it. The chain recombines TRBV26 with TRBJ1-2; D is unresolved. The length of the CDR3 is 13 residues. Germline V gene sequence: CDR1 KGHPV, CDR2 FQNQEV (reference sequence). With 2 bases removed from V and 0 bases from J, the gap between germline ends came to 4 bases. The CDR3 loop reads CASSLGTNSDYTF. CDR3 DNA, as far as it was read: TGTGCCAGCAGTCTGGGCACAAACTCCGACTACACC. Variable domain in full (rest from reference TRBV26 and TRBJ1-2): NSKVIQTPRYLVKGQGQKAKMRCIPEKGHPVVFWYQQNKNNEFKFLINFQNQEVLQQIDMTEKRFSAECPSNSPCSLEIQSSEAGDSALYLCASSLGTNSDYTFGSGTRLLVI.

This clone was detected only once. Mouse gene names and germline throughout. The sequenced fragment ends 1 residue before the CDR3 boundary, so the rest is inferred from the germline J gene. The gene calls are TRBV23 and TRBJ2-5; the DNA was not used to check the table's D call, TRBD1. This CDR3 is 14 amino acids long. From germline, CDR1 is KGHTA and CDR2 FQNQQP. CDR3 DNA (partial): TGCTCCAGCAGTCAAAGACAGGGACGAGACACCCAGTAC. It codes for CSSSQRQGRDTQY. The whole CDR3 region reads CSSSQRQGRDTQYF. The whole variable domain, filled in from reference TRBV23 and TRBJ2-5, reads DAAVTQKPRYLIKMKGQEAEMKCIPEKGHTAVFWYQQKQSKELKFLIYFQNQQPLDQIDMVKERFSAVCPSSSLCSLGIRTCEAEDSALYLCSSSQRQGRDTQYFGPGTRLLVL.

The sample holds one count of this clone. Each gene name is a mouse one. With the read ending 1 residue before the CDR3 end, the germline J gene is used to fill in that end. This sample includes further DNA sequences coding for the same CDR3. The V call is TRBV26, the J call TRBJ2-3, with no clear D. The V end lost 3 bases, the J end lost 0 bases, and 4 bases lay between the germline ends. This CDR3 has 13 residues. Germline CDR1 reads KGHPV; CDR2 reads FQNQEV (reference sequence). Partial CDR3 DNA: TGTGCCAGCAGTCTCAACAGTGCAGAAACGCTGTAT. Its protein is CASSLNSAETLY. From start to end, the CDR3 is CASSLNSAETLYF. The variable domain in full, completed from reference TRBV26 and TRBJ2-3, reads NSKVIQTPRYLVKGQGQKAKMRCIPEKGHPVVFWYQQNKNNEFKFLINFQNQEVLQQIDMTEKRFSAECPSNSPCSLEIQSSEAGDSALYLCASSLNSAETLYFGSGTRLTVL.

This clone occurred a few times. The gene names here belong to mouse. The CDR3 end is not reached by the read, which stops 1 residue before it; the germline J gene fills it in. The chain recombines TRBV1 with TRBJ2-5; D remains unclear. CDR1 NSQYPW and CDR2 LRSPGD come from the germline V gene (reference sequence). V lost 3 bases and J lost 6, with 7 bases in between. This CDR3 is built from 12 residues. Partial CDR3 DNA: TGCACCTGCAGTGCCCCCCGCGACACCCAGTAC. Its protein product is CTCSAPRDTQY. The entire CDR3 protein is CTCSAPRDTQYF.

About this clone itself: Here the gene names and germline are mouse. With the read ending 1 residue before the CDR3 end, the germline J gene is used to fill in that end. The chain carries TRBV26 and TRBJ1-6, with 8 positions matching TRBD1. TRBJ1-6 carries the ORF label, with uncertain function. Germline loops: CDR1 KGHPV, CDR2 FQNQEV (reference sequence). V lost 7 bases and J lost 5; bases outside the gene matches: 1. The CDR3 totals 13 residues. The part of the CDR3 DNA that was read is TGTGCCAGCACAGGGGGCCATAATTCGCCCCTCTAC. Residues: CASTGGHNSPLY. The CDR3 in full is CASTGGHNSPLYF.

Turning to this clone: Gene names are mouse gene names. The read finishes 1 residue shy of the CDR3 end, and the germline J gene is used to complete it. V usage is TRBV3 and J usage is TRBJ2-2; D is unclear. Trimming left V 1 base short and J 1 base short, with 4 bases between. Germline V gene lookup returns CDR1 SNHLY and CDR2 FYNGKV (reference sequence). The CDR3 spans 14 residues. Incomplete CDR3 DNA: TGTGCCAGCAGCTTAGAGAGAAACACCGGGCAGCTCTAC. Encoded protein: CASSLERNTGQLY. The entire CDR3 is CASSLERNTGQLYF.